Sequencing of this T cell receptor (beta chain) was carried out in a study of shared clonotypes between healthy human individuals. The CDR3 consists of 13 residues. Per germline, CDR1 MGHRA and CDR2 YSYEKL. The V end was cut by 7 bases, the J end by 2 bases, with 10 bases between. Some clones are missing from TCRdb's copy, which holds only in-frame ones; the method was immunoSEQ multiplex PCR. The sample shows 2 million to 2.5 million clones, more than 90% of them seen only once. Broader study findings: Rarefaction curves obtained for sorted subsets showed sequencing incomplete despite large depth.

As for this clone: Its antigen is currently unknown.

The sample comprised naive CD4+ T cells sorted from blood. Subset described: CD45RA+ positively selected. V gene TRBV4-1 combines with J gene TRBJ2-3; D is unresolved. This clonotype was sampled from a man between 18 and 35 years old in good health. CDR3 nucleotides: TGCGCCAGCAACCGTACGATCACAGATACGCAGTATTTT. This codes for CASNRTITDTQYF.